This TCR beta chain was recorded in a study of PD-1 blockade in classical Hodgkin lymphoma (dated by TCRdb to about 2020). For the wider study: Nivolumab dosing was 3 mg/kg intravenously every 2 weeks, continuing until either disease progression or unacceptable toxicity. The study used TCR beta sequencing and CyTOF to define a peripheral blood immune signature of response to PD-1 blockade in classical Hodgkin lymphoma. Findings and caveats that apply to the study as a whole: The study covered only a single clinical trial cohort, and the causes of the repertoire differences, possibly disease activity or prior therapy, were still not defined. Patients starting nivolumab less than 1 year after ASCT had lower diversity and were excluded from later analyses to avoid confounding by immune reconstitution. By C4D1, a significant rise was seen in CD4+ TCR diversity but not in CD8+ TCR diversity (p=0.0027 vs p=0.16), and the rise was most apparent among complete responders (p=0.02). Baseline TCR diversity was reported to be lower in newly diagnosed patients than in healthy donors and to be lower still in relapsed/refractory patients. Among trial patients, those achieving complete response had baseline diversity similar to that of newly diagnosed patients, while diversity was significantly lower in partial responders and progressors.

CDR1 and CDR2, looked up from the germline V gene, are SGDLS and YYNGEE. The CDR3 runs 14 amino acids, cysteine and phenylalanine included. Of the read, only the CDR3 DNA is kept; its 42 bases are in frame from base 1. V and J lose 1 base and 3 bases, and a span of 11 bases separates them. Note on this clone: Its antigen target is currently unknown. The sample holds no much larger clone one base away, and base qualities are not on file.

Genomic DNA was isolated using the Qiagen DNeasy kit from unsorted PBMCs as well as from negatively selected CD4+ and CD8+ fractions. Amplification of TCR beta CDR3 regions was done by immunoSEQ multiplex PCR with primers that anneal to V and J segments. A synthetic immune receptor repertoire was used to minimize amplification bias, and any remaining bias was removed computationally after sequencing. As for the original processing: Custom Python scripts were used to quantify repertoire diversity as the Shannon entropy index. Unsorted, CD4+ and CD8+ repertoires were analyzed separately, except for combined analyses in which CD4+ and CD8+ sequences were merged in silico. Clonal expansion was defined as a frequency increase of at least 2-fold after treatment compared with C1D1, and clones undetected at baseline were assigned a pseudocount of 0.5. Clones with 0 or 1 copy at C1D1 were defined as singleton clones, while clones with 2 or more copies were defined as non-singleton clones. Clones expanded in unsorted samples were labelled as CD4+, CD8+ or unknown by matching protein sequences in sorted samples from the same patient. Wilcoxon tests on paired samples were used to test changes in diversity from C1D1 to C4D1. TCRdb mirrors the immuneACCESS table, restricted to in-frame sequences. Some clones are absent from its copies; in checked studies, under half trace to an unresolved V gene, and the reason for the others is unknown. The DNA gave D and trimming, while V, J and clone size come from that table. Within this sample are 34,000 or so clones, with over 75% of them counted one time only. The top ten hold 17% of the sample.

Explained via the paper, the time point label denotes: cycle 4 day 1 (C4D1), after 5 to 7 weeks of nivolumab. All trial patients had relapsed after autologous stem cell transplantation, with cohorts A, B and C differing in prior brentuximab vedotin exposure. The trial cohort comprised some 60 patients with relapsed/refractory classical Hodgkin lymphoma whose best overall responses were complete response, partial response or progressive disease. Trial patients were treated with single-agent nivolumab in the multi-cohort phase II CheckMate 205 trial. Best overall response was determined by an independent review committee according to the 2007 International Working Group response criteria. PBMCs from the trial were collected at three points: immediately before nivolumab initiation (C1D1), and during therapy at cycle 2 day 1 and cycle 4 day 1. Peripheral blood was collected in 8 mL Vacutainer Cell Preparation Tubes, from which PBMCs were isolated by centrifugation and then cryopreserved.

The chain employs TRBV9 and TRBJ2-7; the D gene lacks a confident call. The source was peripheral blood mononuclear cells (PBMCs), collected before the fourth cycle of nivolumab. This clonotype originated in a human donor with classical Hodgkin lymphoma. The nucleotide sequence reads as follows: TGTGCCAGCAGCGTACTGGGATCAGGCTACGAGCAGTACTTC. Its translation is CASSVLGSGYEQYF.